This T cell receptor (beta chain) was retrieved from a study of CD8+ T cells in alopecia areata. About the study: Oral tofacitinib (5 to 10 mg twice daily) was administered to treated patients. Treatment with tofacitinib (6 to 18 months) was followed by 6 months off drug.

Isolated RNA was reverse transcribed into cDNA used as the sequencing template. Sequencing used immunoSEQ multiplex PCR; TCRdb keeps in-frame clones, though not all of them. The data hold about 130,000 clones, with approximately 53% observed a single time. Notes on the study in general: Scalp sequencing captures resident alphabeta T cells of normal skin too.

V lost 6 bases and J lost 6; bases outside the gene matches: 1. The germline CDR1 and CDR2 sequences are ENHRY and SYGVKD. CDR3 length: 11 amino acids. Sorted out of PBMCs were CD4+ T cells and CD8+ T cells. As for this clone: Its antigen is not known.

Sequenced here: CD4+ T cells sorted from blood, sampled at week 0. This TCR was sampled from a human donor with alopecia areata. The chain has TRBV10-3 and TRBJ2-7, with 8 nucleotides matching TRBD1. In nucleotides, the CDR3 is TGTGCCATCAGGGACAGGGTCGAGCAGTACTTC. This gives the protein CAIRDRVEQYF.